This is a list of T cell receptor beta chains from one sample in a study of cytomegalovirus exposure and HLA in healthy donors. Profiled with immunoSEQ multiplex PCR; TCRdb holds only in-frame clones, not every one. The sample yields approximately 220,000 clones, 82% seen once. Material for sequencing was PBMCs. These receptors all come from a man aged 35 to 55 in good health and CMV-seropositive. Each CDR3 is given with its conserved first and last residue. A D gene is named only where the DNA matches it firmly. Expanded clones are given a class, and other clones once, few, many or no size at all.

d_call j_call clone_size v_call cdr3_aa cdr3_nt
NA TRBJ2-3 once TRBV4-1 CASSQLGTSSTDTQYF TGCGCCAGCAGCCAACTTGGGACATCTAGCACAGATACGCAGTATTTT
NA TRBJ1-2 NA TRBV6-5 CASSYGREDYGYTF TGTGCCAGCAGTTACGGCAGGGAGGACTATGGCTACACCTTC
NA TRBJ2-6 NA TRBV7-9 CASSRGGAPSGANVLTF TGTGCCAGCAGCCGCGGGGGCGCCCCCTCTGGGGCCAACGTCCTGACTTTC
TRBD1 TRBJ1-1 NA TRBV2 CASGGQGEWGNTEAFF TGTGCCAGCGGAGGACAGGGGGAATGGGGGAACACTGAAGCTTTCTTT
TRBD2 TRBJ2-3 NA TRBV6-5 CASSYNGLATDTQYF TGTGCCAGCAGTTACAACGGACTAGCAACAGATACGCAGTATTTT
NA TRBJ2-6 NA TRBV19 CASKEGRGSGANVLTF TGTGCCAGTAAGGAGGGGCGCGGGTCTGGGGCCAACGTCCTGACTTTC
NA TRBJ2-1 NA TRBV27 CASSLTGSSYNEQFF TGTGCCAGCAGTCTAACAGGAAGCTCCTACAATGAGCAGTTCTTC
TRBD2 TRBJ2-1 NA TRBV4-1 CASSQDPLAGSYNEQFF TGCGCCAGCAGCCAGGACCCTCTAGCGGGCAGCTACAATGAGCAGTTCTTC
NA TRBJ1-4 NA TRBV29-1 CSALGGGRYEKLFF TGCAGCGCCCTTGGGGGGGGCCGGTACGAAAAACTGTTTTTT
NA TRBJ1-2 NA TRBV6-5 CASSSMGGVYGYTF TGTGCCAGCAGTTCCATGGGAGGCGTTTATGGCTACACCTTC
NA TRBJ1-5 few TRBV5-1 CASSFSGGYQPQHF TGCGCCAGCAGCTTTTCCGGGGGTTATCAGCCCCAGCATTTT